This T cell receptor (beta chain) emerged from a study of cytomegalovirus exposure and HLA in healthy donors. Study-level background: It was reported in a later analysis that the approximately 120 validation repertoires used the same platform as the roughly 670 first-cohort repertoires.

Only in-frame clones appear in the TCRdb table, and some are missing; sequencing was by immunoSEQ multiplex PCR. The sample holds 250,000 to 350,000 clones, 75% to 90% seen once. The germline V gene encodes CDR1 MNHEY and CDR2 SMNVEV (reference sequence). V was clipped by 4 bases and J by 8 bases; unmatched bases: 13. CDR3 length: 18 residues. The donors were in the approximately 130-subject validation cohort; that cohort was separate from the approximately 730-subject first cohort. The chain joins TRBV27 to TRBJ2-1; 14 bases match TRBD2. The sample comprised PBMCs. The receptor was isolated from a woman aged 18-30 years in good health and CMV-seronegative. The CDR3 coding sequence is TGTGCCAGCAGTTCGCCCCGACTAGCGGGAGGGCCTTTCCATGAGCAGTTCTTC. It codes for CASSSPRLAGGPFHEQFF.